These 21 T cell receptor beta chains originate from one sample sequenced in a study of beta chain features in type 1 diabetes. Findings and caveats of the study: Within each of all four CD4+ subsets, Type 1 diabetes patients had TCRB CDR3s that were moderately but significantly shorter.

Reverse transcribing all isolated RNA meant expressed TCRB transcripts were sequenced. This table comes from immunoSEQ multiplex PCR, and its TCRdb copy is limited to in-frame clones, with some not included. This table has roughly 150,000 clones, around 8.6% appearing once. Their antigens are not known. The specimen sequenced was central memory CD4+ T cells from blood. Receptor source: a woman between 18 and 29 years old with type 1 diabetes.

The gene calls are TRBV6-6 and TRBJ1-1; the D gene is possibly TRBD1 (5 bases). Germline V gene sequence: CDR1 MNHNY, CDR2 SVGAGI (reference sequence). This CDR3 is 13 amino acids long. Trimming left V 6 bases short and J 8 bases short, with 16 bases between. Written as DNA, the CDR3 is TGTGCCAGCAGCGACAGCGGGGGGGTCGAAGCTTTCTTT. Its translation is CASSDSGGVEAFF.

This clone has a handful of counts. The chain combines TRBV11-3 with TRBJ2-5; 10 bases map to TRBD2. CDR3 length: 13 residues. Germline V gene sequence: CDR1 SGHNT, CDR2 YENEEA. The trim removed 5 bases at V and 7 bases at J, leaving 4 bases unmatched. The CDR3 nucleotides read TGTGCCAGCAGCCAGGGGACTAGCGCGACCCAGTACTTC. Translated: CASSQGTSATQYF. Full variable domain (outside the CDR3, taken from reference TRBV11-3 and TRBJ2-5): EAGVVQSPRYKIIEKKQPVAFWCNPISGHNTLYWYLQNLGQGPELLIRYENEEAVDDSQLPKDRFSAERLKGVDSTLKIQPAELGDSAVYLCASSQGTSATQYFGPGTRLLVL.

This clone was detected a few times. CDR3 bases: TGTGCCAGCAGCTACGGACTAGCGGGATATCGGGGCACCGGGGAGCTGTTTTTT. Amino acids: CASSYGLAGYRGTGELFF. The chain carries TRBV5-6 and TRBJ2-2; TRBD2 aligns across 12 bases. Per germline, CDR1 SGHDT and CDR2 YYEEEE. V lost 3 bases to trimming and J lost 4 bases; unmatched junction nucleotides: 10. The CDR3 length is 18 residues.

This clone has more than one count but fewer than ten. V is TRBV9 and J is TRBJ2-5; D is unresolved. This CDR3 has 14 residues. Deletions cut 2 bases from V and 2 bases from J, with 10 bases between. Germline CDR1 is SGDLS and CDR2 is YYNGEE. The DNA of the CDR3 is TGTGCCAGCAGCGTCACTCCACAGCAAGAGACCCAGTACTTC. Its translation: CASSVTPQQETQYF.

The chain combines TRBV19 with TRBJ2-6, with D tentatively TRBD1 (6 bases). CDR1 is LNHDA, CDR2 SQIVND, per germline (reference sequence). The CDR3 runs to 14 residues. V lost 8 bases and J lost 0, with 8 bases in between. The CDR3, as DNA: TGTGCCAGTGACAGGTTCTCTGGGGCCAACGTCCTGACTTTC. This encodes CASDRFSGANVLTF.

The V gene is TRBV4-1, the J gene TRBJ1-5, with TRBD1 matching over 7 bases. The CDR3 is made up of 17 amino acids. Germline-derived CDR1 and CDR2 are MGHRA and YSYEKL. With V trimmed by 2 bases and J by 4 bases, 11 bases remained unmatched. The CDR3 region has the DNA TGCGCCAGCAGCCAATTTCCGACAGGGTGGAGGAATCAGCCCCAGCATTTT. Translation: CASSQFPTGWRNQPQHF.

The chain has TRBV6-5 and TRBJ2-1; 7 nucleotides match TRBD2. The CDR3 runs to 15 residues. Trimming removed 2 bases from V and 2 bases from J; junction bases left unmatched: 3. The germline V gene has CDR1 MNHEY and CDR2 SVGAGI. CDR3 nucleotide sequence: TGTGCCAGCAGTTACGTCCTAGCGGCCTACAATGAGCAGTTCTTC. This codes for CASSYVLAAYNEQFF.

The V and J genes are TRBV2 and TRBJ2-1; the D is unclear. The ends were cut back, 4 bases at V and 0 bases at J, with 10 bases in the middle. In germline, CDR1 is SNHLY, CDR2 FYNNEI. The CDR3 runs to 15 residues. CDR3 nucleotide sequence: TGTGCCAGCAGTGTCAGGCTTAGCTCCTACAATGAGCAGTTCTTC. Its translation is CASSVRLSSYNEQFF. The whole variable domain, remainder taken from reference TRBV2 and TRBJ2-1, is EPEVTQTPSHQVTQMGQEVILRCVPISNHLYFYWYRQILGQKVEFLVSFYNNEISEKSEIFDDQFSVERPDGSNFTLKIRSTKLEDSAMYFCASSVRLSSYNEQFFGPGTRLTVL.

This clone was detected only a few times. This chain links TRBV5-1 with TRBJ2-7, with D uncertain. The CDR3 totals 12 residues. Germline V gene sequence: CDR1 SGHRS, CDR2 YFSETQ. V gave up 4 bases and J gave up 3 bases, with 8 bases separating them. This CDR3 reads CASSERDYEQYF. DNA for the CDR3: TGCGCCAGCAGCGAACGAGACTACGAGCAGTACTTC.

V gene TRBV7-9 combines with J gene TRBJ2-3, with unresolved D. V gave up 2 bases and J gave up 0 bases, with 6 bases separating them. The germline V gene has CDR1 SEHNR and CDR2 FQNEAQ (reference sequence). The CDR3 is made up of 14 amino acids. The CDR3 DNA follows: TGTGCCAGCAGCTTAACCCAGAGCACAGATACGCAGTATTTT. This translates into CASSLTQSTDTQYF. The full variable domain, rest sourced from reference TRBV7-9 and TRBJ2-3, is DTGVSQNPRHKITKRGQNVTFRCDPISEHNRLYWYRQTLGQGPEFLTYFQNEAQLEKSRLLSDRFSAERPKGSFSTLEIQRTEQGDSAMYLCASSLTQSTDTQYFGPGTRLTVL.

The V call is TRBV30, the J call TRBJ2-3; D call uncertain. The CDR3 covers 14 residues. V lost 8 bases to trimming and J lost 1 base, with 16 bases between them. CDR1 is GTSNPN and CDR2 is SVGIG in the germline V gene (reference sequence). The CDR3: CARTETTGTDTQYF. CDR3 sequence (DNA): TGTGCCAGAACAGAGACGACCGGCACAGATACGCAGTATTTT.

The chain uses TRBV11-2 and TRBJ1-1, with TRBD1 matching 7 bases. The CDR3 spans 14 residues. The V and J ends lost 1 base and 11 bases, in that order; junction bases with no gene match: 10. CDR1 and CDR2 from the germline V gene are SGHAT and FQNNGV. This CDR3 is CASSLVRQGVTAFF. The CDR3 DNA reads TGTGCCAGCAGCTTAGTTCGGCAGGGGGTAACGGCTTTCTTT.

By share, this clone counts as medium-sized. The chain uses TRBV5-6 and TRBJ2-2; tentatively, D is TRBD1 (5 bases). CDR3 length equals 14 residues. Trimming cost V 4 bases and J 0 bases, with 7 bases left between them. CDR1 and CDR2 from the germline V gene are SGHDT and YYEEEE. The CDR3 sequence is CASSAGPNTGELFF. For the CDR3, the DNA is TGTGCCAGCAGCGCAGGGCCGAACACCGGGGAGCTGTTTTTT.

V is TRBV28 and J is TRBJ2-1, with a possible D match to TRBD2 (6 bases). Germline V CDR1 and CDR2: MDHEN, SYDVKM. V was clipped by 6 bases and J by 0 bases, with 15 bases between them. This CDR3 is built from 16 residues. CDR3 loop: CASSQITGSSYNEQFF. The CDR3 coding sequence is TGTGCCAGCAGCCAAATTACCGGGAGCTCCTACAATGAGCAGTTCTTC.

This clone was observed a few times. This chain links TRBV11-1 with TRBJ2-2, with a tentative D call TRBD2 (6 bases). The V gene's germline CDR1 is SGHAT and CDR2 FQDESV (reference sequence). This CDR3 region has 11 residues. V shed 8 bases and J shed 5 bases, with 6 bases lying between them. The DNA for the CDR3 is TGTGCCAGCGGGGGGACCGGGGAGCTGTTTTTT. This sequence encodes CASGGTGELFF.

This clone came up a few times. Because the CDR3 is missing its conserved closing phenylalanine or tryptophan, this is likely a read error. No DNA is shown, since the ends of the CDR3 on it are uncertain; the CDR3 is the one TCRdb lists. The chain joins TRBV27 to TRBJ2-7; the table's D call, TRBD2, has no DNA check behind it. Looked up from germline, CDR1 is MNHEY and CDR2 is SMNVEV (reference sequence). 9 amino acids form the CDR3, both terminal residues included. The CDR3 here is CASSLRALG.

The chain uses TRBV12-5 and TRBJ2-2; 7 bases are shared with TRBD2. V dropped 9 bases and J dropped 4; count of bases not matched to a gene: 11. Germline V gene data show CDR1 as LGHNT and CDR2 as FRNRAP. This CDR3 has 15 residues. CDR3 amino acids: CARGPPWGGTGELFF. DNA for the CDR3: TGTGCTAGGGGGCCCCCTTGGGGGGGCACCGGGGAGCTGTTTTTT.

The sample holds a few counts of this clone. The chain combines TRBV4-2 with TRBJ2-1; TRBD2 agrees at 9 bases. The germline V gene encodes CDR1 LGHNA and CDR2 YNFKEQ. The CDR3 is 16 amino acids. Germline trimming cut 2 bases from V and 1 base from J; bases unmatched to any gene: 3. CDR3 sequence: CASSQPLAGSYNEQFF. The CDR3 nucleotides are TGTGCCAGCAGCCAACCTCTAGCGGGGTCCTACAATGAGCAGTTCTTC.

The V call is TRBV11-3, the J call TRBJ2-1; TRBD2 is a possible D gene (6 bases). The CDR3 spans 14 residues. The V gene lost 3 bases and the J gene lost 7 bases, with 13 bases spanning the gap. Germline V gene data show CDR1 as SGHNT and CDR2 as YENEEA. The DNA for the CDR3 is TGTGCCAGCAGCTTTGGAGGGGATAGAAATGAGCAGTTCTTC. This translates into CASSFGGDRNEQFF. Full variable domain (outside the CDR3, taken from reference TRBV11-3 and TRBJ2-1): EAGVVQSPRYKIIEKKQPVAFWCNPISGHNTLYWYLQNLGQGPELLIRYENEEAVDDSQLPKDRFSAERLKGVDSTLKIQPAELGDSAVYLCASSFGGDRNEQFFGPGTRLTVL.

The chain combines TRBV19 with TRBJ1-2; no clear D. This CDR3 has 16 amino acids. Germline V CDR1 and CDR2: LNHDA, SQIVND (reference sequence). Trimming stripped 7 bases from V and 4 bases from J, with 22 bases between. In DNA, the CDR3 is TGTGCCAGTACCACAACAAGGAGGACGTCGGCCTATGGCTACACCTTC. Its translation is CASTTTRRTSAYGYTF.

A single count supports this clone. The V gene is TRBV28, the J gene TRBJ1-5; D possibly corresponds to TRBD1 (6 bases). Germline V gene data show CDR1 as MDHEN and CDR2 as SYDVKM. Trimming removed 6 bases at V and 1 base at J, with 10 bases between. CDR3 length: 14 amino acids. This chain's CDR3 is CASRTGQSNQPQHF. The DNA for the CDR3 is TGTGCCAGCAGGACGGGACAAAGCAATCAGCCCCAGCATTTT.